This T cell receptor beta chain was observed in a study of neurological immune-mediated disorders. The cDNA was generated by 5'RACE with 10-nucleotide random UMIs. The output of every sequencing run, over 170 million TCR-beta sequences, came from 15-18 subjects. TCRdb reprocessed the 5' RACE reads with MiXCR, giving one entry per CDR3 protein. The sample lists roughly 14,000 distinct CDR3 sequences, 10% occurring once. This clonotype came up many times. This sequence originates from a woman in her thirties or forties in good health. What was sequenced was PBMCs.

In DNA, the CDR3 is TGTGCCAGCAGTATCCTCACAGGGGCGGCTAATGAAAAACTGTTTTTT. It codes for CASSILTGAANEKLFF. V and J are TRBV12-3 or TRBV12-4 and TRBJ1-4; TRBD1 matches at 7 bases. CDR3 length: 16 amino acids. Trimming removed 5 bases from V and 3 bases from J; junction bases left unmatched: 9.